Below, 10 T cell receptor beta chains from the same sample are listed, as sequenced in a study of blood T cell repertoires in COVID-19. Clones were read by immunoSEQ multiplex PCR, and TCRdb kept only the in-frame ones, dropping some. This table holds about 270,000 clones, approximately 90% found once. Sequenced material: PBMCs or T cells enriched from blood (not recorded which). All receptors come from a man aged 40-55 years who had been exposed to COVID-19.

The chain carries TRBV27 and TRBJ1-2; 8 bases align to TRBD1. Germline CDR1 is MNHEY and CDR2 is SMNVEV (reference sequence). The CDR3 contains 13 residues. J lost 7 bases, V lost 6 bases, and 7 bases had no gene match. The CDR3 DNA is TGTGCCAGCAGCCAAGGGACAGGATCTGGCTACACCTTC. It encodes CASSQGTGSGYTF.

The chain couples TRBV6-5 to TRBJ1-5; D gene unclear. The CDR3 totals 13 residues. Germline CDR1 reads MNHEY; CDR2 reads SVGAGI. Trimming left V 8 bases short and J 1 base short, with 9 bases between. CDR3 sequence reads: CASADNSNQPQHF. The CDR3 DNA follows: TGTGCCAGCGCAGACAACAGCAATCAGCCCCAGCATTTT.

This clone came up a few times. The gene calls are TRBV27 and TRBJ1-5, with D maybe TRBD1 (6 bases). The CDR3 is made up of 16 amino acids. Germline CDR1 and CDR2: MNHEY and SMNVEV (reference sequence). V was clipped by 1 base and J by 2 bases, with 12 bases between them. CDR3 region: CASSLYAGAGNQPQHF. CDR3 sequence (DNA): TGTGCCAGCAGTTTATATGCGGGGGCAGGCAATCAGCCCCAGCATTTT.

The chain carries TRBV5-1 and TRBJ2-3; 8 bases are shared with TRBD2. From germline, CDR1 is SGHRS and CDR2 YFSETQ. The CDR3 is made up of 12 amino acids. Trimming cost V 4 bases and J 14 bases; bases outside gene matches: 9. CDR3 in amino acids: CASSLSSGQGYF. In DNA, the CDR3 is TGCGCCAGCAGCCTCTCTAGCGGGCAGGGGTATTTT.

The chain joins TRBV6-2 or TRBV6-3 to TRBJ1-2; 8 bases are a match to TRBD1. The length of the CDR3 is 11 residues. With 4 bases clipped from V and 12 bases from J, the junction kept 4 bases outside the gene matches. Germline lookup yields CDR1 MNHEY and CDR2 SVGEGT. The CDR3 DNA reads as TGTGCCAGCAGTTTACGACAGGGGAACACCTTC. Its protein is CASSLRQGNTF.

The rearrangement uses TRBV27 and TRBJ2-1; 8 bases are a match to TRBD2. The CDR3 loop spans 12 amino acids. Looked up from germline, CDR1 is MNHEY and CDR2 is SMNVEV (reference sequence). V lost 6 bases and J lost 8; bases outside the gene matches: 3. CDR3 region: CASSGAGDEQFF. The CDR3 nucleotides read TGTGCCAGCAGCGGAGCGGGAGATGAGCAGTTCTTC.

The rearrangement uses TRBV28 and TRBJ2-7; D is uncertain. V lost 5 bases and J lost 2, with 7 bases in between. Germline V CDR1 and CDR2: MDHEN, SYDVKM. The CDR3 length is 12 residues. The CDR3 is CASSPRTYEQYF. The CDR3 region has the DNA TGTGCCAGCAGTCCGAGGACCTACGAGCAGTACTTC.

The V and J genes are TRBV19 and TRBJ2-7, with 8 bases lining up with TRBD2. Germline lookup yields CDR1 LNHDA and CDR2 SQIVND (reference sequence). The CDR3 loop spans 15 amino acids. The V gene end was trimmed by 5 bases and the J gene end by 0 bases; junction bases not matched to a gene: 6. This CDR3 reads CASSASGGVSYEQYF. The CDR3 nucleotides read TGTGCCAGTAGTGCCTCCGGGGGGGTCTCCTACGAGCAGTACTTC. Looking up the rest from reference TRBV19 and TRBJ2-7 gives the full variable domain: DGGITQSPKYLFRKEGQNVTLSCEQNLNHDAMYWYRQDPGQGLRLIYYSQIVNDFQKGDIAEGYSVSREKKESFPLTVTSAQKNPTAFYLCASSASGGVSYEQYFGPGTRLTVT.

This chain uses TRBV18 with TRBJ2-7; 8 nucleotides align to TRBD1. Unmatched junction bases numbered 4, after V lost 0 bases and J lost 3 bases. The CDR3 length is 15 residues. CDR1 and CDR2 (germline): KGHSH, LQKENI. The CDR3 sequence: CASSPPATGVYEQYF. The CDR3 coding sequence is TGTGCCAGCTCACCACCGGCGACAGGGGTCTACGAGCAGTACTTC.

The V and J genes are TRBV29-1 and TRBJ2-5; no firm D call. Germline V gene lookup returns CDR1 SQVTM and CDR2 ANQGSEA. Trimming pared 3 bases from V and 2 bases from J, leaving 7 bases between. The CDR3 has 12 residues. CDR3: CSVDAIQETQYF. CDR3 coding DNA: TGCAGCGTTGATGCGATACAAGAGACCCAGTACTTC.